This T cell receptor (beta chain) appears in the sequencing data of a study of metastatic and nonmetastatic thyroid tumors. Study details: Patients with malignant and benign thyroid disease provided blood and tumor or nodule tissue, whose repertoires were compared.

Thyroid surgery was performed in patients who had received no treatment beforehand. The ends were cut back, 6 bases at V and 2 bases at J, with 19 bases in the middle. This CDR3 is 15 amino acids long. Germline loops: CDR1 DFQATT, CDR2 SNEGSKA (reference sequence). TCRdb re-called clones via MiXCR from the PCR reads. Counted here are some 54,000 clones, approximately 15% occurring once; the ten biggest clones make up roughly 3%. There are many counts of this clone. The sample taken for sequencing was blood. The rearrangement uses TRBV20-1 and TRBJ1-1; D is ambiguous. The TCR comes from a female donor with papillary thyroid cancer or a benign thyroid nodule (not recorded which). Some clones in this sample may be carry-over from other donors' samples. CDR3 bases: TGCAGTGCGAAACCCCTTTCGGGTTCAAACACTGAAGCTTTCTTT. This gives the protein CSAKPLSGSNTEAFF.